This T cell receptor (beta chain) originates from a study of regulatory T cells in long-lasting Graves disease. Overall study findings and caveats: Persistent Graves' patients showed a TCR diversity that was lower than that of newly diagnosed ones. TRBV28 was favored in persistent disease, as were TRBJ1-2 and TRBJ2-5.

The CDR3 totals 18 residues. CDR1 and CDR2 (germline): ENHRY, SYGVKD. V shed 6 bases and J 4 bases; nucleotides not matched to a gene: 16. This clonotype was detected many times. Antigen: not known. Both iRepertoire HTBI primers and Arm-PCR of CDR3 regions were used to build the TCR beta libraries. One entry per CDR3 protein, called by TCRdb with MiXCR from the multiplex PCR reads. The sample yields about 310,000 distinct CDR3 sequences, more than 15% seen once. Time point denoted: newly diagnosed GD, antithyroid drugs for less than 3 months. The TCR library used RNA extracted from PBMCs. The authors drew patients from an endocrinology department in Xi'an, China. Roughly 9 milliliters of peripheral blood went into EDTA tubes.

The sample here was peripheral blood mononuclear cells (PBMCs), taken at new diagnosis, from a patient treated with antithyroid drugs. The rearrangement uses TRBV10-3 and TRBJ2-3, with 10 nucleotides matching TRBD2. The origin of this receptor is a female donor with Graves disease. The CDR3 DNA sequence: TGTGCCATCAGCGGGAAAAACGGACTAGCGGCCGCCCCAGATACGCAGTATTTT. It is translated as CAISGKNGLAAAPDTQYF.